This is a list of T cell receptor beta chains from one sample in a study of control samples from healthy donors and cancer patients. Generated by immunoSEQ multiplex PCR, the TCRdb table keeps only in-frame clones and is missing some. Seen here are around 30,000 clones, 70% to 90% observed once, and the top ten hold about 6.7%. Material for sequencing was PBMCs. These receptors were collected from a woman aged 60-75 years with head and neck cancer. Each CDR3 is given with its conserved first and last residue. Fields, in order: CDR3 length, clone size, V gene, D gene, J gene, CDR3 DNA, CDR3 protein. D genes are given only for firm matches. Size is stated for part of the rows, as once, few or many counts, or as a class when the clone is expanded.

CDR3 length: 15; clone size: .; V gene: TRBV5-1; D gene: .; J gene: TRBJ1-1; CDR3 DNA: TGCGCCAGCAGCTTGGCCCTGGGGGTGAACACTGAAGCTTTCTTT; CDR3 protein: CASSLALGVNTEAFF
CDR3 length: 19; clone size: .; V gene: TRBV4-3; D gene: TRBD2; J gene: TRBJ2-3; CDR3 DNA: TGCGCCAGCAGCCAAGATCGGATCCGGACTAGCGGGAGAGTCGATACGCAGTATTTT; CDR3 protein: CASSQDRIRTSGRVDTQYF
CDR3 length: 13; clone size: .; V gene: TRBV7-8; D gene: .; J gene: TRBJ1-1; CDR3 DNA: TGTGCCAGCAGCTTACTAGGGGCCACTGAAGCTTTCTTT; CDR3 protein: CASSLLGATEAFF
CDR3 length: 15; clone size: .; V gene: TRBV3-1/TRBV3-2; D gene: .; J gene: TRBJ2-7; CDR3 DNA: TGTGCCAGCAGCATTAGGGGACTGCGTTCCGACGAGCAGTACTTC; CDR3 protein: CASSIRGLRSDEQYF
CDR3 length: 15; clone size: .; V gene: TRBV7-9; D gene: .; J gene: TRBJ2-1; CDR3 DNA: TGTGCCAGCAGCTTAGTCATAGAATACTACAATGAGCAGTTCTTC; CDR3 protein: CASSLVIEYYNEQFF
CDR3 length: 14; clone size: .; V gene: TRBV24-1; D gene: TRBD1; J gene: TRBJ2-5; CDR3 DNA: TGTGCCACCAGAGACAGGGGTCCGCAAGAGACCCAGTACTTC; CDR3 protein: CATRDRGPQETQYF
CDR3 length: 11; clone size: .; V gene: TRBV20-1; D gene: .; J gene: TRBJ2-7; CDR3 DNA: TGCAGTGCTAGGGGAGGATACGAGCAGTACTTC; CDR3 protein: CSARGGYEQYF
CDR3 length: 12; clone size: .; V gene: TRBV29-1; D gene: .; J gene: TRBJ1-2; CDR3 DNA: TGCAGCGTTGCCCAGGCCTCTTATGGCTACACCTTC; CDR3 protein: CSVAQASYGYTF
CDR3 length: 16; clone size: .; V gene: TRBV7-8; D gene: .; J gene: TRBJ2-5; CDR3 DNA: TGTGCCAGCAGCTCCTCCAGGGGGGGCCTCGTCGAGACCCAGTACTTC; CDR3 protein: CASSSSRGGLVETQYF
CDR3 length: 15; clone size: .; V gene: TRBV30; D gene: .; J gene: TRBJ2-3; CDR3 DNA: TGTGCCTGGAGTGAAACCAATACTGTCACAGATACGCAGTATTTT; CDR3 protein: CAWSETNTVTDTQYF
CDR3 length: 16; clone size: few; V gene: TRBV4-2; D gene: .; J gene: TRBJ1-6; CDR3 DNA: TGTGCCAGCAGCCAAGATGGAACAGGGAGGAATTCACCCCTCCACTTT; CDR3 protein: CASSQDGTGRNSPLHF
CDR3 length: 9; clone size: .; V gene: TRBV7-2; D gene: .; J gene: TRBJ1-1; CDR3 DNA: TGTGCCAGCGGGATTGAAGCTTTCTTT; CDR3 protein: CASGIEAFF
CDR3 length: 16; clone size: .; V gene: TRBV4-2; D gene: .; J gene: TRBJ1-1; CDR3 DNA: TGTGCCAGCAGCCAAGAGGCCGGACACTTGAACACTGAAGCTTTCTTT; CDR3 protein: CASSQEAGHLNTEAFF
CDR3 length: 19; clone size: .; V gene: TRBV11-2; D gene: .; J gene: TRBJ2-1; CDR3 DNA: TGTGCCAGCAGCTTAGGCGACTGGTCAGGACCACGTTCCAATGTGGGGCAGTTCTTC; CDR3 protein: CASSLGDWSGPRSNVGQFF
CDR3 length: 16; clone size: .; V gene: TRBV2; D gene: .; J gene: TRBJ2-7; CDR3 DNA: TGTGCCAGCAGTGACCCCGGAGGGGGGTCCCGGGACGAGCAGTACTTC; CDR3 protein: CASSDPGGGSRDEQYF
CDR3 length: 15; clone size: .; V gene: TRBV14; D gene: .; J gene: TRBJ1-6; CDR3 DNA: TGTGCCAGCAGCGAATCCGGGGCTAATAATTCACCCCTCCACTTT; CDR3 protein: CASSESGANNSPLHF
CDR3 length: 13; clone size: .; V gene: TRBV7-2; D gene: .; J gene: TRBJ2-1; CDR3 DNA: TGTGCCAGCAGCTTACAGACAGTGGGTGAGCAGTTCTTC; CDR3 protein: CASSLQTVGEQFF
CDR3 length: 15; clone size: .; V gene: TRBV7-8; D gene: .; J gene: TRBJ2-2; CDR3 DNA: TGTGCCAGCAGCTTACTCCCGGGGGGCATAGGGGAGCTGTTTTTT; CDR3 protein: CASSLLPGGIGELFF
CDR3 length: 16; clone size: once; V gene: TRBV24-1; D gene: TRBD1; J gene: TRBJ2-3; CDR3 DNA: TGTGCCACCAGTGATTTGAGGGGACAGGGCACAGATACGCAGTATTTT; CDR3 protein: CATSDLRGQGTDTQYF
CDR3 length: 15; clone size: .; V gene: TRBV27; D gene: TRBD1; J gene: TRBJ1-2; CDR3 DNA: TGTGCCAGCACTCGCGCCGGACAGGGGAACTATGGCTACACCTTC; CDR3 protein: CASTRAGQGNYGYTF
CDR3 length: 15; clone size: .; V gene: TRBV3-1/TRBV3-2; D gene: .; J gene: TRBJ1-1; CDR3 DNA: TGTGCCAGCAGCCAGATACAGGTATCTCGGCATGCAGCTTTCTTT; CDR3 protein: CASSQIQVSRHAAFF
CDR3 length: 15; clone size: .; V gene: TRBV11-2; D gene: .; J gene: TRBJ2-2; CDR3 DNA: TGTGCCAGCAGCTTAAGACAGCAGAACACCGGGGAGCTGTTTTTT; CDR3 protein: CASSLRQQNTGELFF
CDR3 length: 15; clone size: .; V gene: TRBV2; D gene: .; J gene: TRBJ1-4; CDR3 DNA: TGTGCCAGCAGTGAAAAGCGTCAGGGAGGTGAAAAACTGTTTTTT; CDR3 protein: CASSEKRQGGEKLFF
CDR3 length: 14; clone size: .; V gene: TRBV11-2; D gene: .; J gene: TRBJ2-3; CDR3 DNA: TGTGCCAGCAGCTTAGATTACCCACACAGAGGACAGTATTTT; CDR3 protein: CASSLDYPHRGQYF
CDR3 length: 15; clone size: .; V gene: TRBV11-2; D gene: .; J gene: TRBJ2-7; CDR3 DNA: TGTGCCAGCAGCTTAAATACGGCAGTGCCCGACGAGCAGTACTTC; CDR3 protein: CASSLNTAVPDEQYF
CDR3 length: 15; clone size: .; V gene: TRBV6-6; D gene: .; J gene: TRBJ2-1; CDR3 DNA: TGTGCCAGCAGTTACTCTACGGCAGCCTACAATGAGCAGTTCTTC; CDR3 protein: CASSYSTAAYNEQFF
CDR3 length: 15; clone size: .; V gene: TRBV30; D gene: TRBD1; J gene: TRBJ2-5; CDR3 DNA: TGTGCCTGGAGGTCGGGGACAGCGGAGCGGGAGACCCAGTACTTC; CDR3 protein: CAWRSGTAERETQYF
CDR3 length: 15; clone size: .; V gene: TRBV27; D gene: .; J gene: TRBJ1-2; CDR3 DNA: TGTGCCAGCAGTTTATTCGGGGGCACTAACTATGGCTACACCTTC; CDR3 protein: CASSLFGGTNYGYTF
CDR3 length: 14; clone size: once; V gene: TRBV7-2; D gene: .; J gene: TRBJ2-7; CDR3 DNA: TGTGCCAGCAGCTCCTATGGGGGGAGGTACGAGCAGTACTTC; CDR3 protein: CASSSYGGRYEQYF
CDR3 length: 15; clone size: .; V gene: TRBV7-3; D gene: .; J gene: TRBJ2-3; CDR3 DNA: TGTGCCAGCAGCAAAGGGGTTGGGGGCACAGATACGCAGTATTTT; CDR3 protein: CASSKGVGGTDTQYF
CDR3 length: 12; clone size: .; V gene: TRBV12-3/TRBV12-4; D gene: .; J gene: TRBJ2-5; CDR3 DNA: TGTGCCAGCAGCCCCCCCCTGGAGACCCAGTACTTC; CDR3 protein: CASSPPLETQYF
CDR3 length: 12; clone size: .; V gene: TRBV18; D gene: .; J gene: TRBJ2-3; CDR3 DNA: TGTGCCAGCTCTCCAATCTCAGATACGCAGTATTTT; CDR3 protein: CASSPISDTQYF
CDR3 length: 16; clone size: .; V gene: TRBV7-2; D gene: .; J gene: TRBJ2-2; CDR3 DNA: TGTGCCAGCAGCTTACTGCTAACTATTAACACCGGGGAGCTGTTTTTT; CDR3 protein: CASSLLLTINTGELFF
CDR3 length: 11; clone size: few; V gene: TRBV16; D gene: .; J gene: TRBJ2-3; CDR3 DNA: TGTGCCAGCAGCCAAGGAGATACGCAGTATTTT; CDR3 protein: CASSQGDTQYF
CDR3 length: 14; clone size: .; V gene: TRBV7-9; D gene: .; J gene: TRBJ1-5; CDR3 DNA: TGTGCCAGCAGCCCGTTACAGGGAAGACAGCCCCAGCATTTT; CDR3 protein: CASSPLQGRQPQHF
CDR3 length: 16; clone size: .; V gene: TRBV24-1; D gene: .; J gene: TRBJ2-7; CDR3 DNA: TGTGCCACCAGTGAACCCGGACCGATCCGACCGGTCGAGCAGTACTTC; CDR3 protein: CATSEPGPIRPVEQYF
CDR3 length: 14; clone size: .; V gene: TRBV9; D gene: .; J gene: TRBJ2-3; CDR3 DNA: TGTGCCAGCAGCATGAGTGGAGGCACAGATACGCAGTATTTT; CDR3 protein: CASSMSGGTDTQYF
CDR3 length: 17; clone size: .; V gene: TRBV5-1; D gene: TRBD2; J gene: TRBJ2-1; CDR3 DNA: TGCGCCAGCAGCTTGGAGGCCAGCGGGAGGGCCTACAATGAGCAGTTCTTC; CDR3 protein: CASSLEASGRAYNEQFF
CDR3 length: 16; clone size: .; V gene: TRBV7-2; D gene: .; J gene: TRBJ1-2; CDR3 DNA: TGTGCCAGCAGCTTAGGGGGGAGTGAGGGGAGATATGGCTACACCTTC; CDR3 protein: CASSLGGSEGRYGYTF
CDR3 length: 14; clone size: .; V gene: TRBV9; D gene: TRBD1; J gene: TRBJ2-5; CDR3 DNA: TGTGCCAGCAGCATGGGACAGCCAAAAGAGACCCAGTACTTC; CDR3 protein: CASSMGQPKETQYF
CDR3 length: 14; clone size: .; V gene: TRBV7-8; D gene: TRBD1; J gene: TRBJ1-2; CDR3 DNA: TGTGCCAGCAGCTTGGGACAGGACCATAGTTTTTCAACCTTC; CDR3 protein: CASSLGQDHSFSTF
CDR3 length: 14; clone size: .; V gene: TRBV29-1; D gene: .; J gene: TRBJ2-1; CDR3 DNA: TGCAGCGTTGAAAAAGGGAGGAGCGGCAATGAGCAGTTCTTC; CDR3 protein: CSVEKGRSGNEQFF
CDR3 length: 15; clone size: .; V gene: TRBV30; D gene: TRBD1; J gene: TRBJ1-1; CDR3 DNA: TGTGCCTGGAGGGGGCCAGGGGGAGGAAGGACTGAAGCTTTCTTT; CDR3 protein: CAWRGPGGGRTEAFF
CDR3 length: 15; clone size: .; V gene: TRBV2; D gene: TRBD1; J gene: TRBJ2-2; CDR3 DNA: TGTGCCAGCAGTCCGGGACAGTTGAACACCGGGGAGCTGTTTTTT; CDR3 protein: CASSPGQLNTGELFF
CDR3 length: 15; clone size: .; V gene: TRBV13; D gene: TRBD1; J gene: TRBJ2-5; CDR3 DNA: TGTGCCAGCAGCTCCCGGGACAGGGGGGAAGAGACCCAGTACTTC; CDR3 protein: CASSSRDRGEETQYF